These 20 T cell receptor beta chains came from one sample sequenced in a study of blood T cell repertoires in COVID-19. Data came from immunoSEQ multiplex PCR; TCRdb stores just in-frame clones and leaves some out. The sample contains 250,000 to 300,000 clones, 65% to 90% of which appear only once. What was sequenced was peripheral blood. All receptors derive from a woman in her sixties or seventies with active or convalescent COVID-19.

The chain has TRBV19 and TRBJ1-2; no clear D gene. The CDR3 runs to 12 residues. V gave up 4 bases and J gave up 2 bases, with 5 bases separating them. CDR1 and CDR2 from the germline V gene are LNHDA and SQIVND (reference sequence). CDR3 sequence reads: CASSSLNYGYTF. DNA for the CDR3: TGTGCCAGTAGTAGTCTGAACTATGGCTACACCTTC.

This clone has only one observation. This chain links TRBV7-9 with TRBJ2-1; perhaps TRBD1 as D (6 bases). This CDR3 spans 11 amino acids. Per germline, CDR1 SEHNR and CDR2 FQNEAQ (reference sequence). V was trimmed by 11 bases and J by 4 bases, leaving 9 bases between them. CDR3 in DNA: TGTGCCGGGGGCCAGTACAATGAGCAGTTCTTC. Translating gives CAGGQYNEQFF.

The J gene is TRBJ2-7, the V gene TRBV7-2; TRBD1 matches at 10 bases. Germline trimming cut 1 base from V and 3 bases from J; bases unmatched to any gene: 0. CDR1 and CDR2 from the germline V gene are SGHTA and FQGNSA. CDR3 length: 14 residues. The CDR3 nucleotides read TGTGCCAGCAGCTTAGGGGACAGGGGCTACGAGCAGTACTTC. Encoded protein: CASSLGDRGYEQYF.

CDR3 sequence (DNA): TGTGCCACCAGCAGAGATTACAGTCTTCTCTATGGCTACACCTTC. Amino acids: CATSRDYSLLYGYTF. The chain combines TRBV15 with TRBJ1-2; D not certain. The V gene's germline CDR1 is LNHNV and CDR2 YYDKDF (reference sequence). This CDR3 spans 15 amino acids. Trimming left V 0 bases short and J 4 bases short, with 12 bases between.

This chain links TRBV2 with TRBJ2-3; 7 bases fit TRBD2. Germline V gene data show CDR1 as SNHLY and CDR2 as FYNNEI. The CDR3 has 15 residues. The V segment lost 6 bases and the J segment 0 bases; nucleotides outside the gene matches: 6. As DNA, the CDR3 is TGTGCCAGCAGACCTAGCGGTTATAGCACAGATACGCAGTATTTT. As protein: CASRPSGYSTDTQYF.

CDR3: CASSLVGGQYEQYF. The CDR3 DNA sequence: TGTGCCAGCAGCTTGGTCGGGGGGCAGTACGAGCAGTACTTC. V gene TRBV5-6 combines with J gene TRBJ2-7; weak D call: TRBD2 (7 bases). V lost 0 bases and J lost 4, with 11 bases in between. The germline gives CDR1 SGHDT, CDR2 YYEEEE. The CDR3 consists of 14 residues. Variable domain in full (rest from reference TRBV5-6 and TRBJ2-7): DAGVTQSPTHLIKTRGQQVTLRCSPKSGHDTVSWYQQALGQGPQFIFQYYEEEERQRGNFPDRFSGHQFPNYSSELNVNALLLGDSALYLCASSLVGGQYEQYFGPGTRLTVT.

The CDR3, as DNA: TGTGCCAGCTCACAGGAGGGCGGGGCCACCGGGGAGCTGTTTTTT. As protein: CASSQEGGATGELFF. The V gene is TRBV18, the J gene TRBJ2-2; D might be TRBD2 (6 bases). Trimming removed 4 bases from V and 4 bases from J, with 13 bases in between. The CDR3 runs to 15 residues. Germline V gene lookup returns CDR1 KGHSH and CDR2 LQKENI. The entire variable domain, with the rest obtained from reference TRBV18 and TRBJ2-2, is as follows: NAGVMQNPRHLVRRRGQEARLRCSPMKGHSHVYWYRQLPEEGLKFMVYLQKENIIDESGMPKERFSAEFPKEGPSILRIQQVVRGDSAAYFCASSQEGGATGELFFGEGSRLTVL.

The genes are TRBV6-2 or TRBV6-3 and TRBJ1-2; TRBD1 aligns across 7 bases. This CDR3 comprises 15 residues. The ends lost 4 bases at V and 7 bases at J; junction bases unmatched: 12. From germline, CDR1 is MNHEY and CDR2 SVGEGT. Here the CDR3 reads CASSSRPGQLAGYTF. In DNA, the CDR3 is TGTGCCAGCAGTTCTCGACCGGGACAGCTGGCTGGCTACACCTTC.

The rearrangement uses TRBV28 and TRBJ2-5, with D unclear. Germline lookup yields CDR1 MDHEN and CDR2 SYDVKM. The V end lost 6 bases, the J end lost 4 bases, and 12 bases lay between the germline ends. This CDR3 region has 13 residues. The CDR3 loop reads CASRDPAGETQYF. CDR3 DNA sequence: TGTGCCAGCAGAGATCCAGCAGGAGAGACCCAGTACTTC. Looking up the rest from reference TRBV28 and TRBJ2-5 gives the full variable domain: DVKVTQSSRYLVKRTGEKVFLECVQDMDHENMFWYRQDPGLGLRLIYFSYDVKMKEKGDIPEGYSVSREKKERFSLILESASTNQTSMYLCASRDPAGETQYFGPGTRLLVL.

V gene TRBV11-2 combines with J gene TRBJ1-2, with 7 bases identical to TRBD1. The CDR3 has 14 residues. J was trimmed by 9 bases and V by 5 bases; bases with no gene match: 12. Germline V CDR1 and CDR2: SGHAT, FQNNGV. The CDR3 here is CASSLPRQGGRYTF. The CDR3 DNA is TGTGCCAGCAGCCTCCCCAGACAGGGAGGTCGCTACACCTTC.

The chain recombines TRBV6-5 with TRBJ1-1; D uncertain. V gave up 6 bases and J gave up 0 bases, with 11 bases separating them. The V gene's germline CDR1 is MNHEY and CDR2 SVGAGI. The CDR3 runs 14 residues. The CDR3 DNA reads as TGTGCCAGCAGCCGCGCGGCGGTGAACACTGAAGCTTTCTTT. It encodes CASSRAAVNTEAFF.

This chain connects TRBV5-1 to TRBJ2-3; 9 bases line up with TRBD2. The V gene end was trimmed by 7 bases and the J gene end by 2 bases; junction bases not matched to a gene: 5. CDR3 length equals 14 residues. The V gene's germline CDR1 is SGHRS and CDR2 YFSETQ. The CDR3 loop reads CASALAGYTDTQYF. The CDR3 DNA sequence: TGCGCCAGCGCCCTAGCGGGGTACACAGATACGCAGTATTTT.

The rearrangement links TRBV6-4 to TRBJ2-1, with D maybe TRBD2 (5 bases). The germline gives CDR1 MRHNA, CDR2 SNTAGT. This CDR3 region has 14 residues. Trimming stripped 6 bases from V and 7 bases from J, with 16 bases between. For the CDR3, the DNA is TGTGCCAGCAGCCGAGGGCGGGCTTCAAATGAGCAGTTCTTC. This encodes CASSRGRASNEQFF.

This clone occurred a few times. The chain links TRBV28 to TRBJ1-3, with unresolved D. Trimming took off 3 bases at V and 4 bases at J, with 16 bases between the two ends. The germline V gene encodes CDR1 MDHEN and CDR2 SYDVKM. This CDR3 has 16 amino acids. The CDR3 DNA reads TGTGCCAGCAGTTTTAAAAGTCCGGGATCCGGAAACACCATATATTTT. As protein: CASSFKSPGSGNTIYF. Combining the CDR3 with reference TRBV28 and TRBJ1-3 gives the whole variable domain DVKVTQSSRYLVKRTGEKVFLECVQDMDHENMFWYRQDPGLGLRLIYFSYDVKMKEKGDIPEGYSVSREKKERFSLILESASTNQTSMYLCASSFKSPGSGNTIYFGEGSWLTVV.

The CDR3 here is CASSQEIGRPNTEAFF. In DNA, the CDR3 is TGCGCCAGCAGCCAAGAAATCGGCAGGCCGAACACTGAAGCTTTCTTT. V usage is TRBV4-3 and J usage is TRBJ1-1, with D uncertain. The ends were cut back, 0 bases at V and 1 base at J, with 12 bases in the middle. CDR1 is LGHNA and CDR2 is YSLEER in the germline V gene. The CDR3 covers 16 residues.

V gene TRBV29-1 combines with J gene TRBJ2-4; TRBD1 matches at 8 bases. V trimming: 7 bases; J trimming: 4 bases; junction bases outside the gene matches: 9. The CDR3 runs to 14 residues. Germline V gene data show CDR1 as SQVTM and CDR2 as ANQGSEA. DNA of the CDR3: TGCAGCGCTCAGATGGGACAGGTGAAAAACATTCAGTACTTC. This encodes CSAQMGQVKNIQYF.

CDR3 loop: CASSFDRIQETQYF. CDR3 DNA sequence: TGTGCCAGCAGCTTCGACAGAATCCAAGAGACCCAGTACTTC. The rearrangement uses TRBV9 and TRBJ2-5, with D possibly being TRBD1 (5 bases). Per the germline V gene, CDR1 is SGDLS and CDR2 is YYNGEE. CDR3 length equals 14 residues. The ends were cut back, 4 bases at V and 1 base at J, with 11 bases in the middle.

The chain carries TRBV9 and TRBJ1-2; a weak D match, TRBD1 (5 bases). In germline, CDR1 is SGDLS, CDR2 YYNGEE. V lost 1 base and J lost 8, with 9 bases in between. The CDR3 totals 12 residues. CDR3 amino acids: CASSVNGAGYTF. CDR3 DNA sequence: TGTGCCAGCAGCGTAAATGGGGCAGGCTACACCTTC.

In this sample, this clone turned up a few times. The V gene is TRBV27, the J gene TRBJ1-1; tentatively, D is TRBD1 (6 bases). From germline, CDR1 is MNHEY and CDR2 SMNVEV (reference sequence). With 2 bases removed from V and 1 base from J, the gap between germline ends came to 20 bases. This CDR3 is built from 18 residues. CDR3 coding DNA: TGTGCCAGCAGTTTACCCGAACATTTACAGGGACAGAACACTGAAGCTTTCTTT. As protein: CASSLPEHLQGQNTEAFF.

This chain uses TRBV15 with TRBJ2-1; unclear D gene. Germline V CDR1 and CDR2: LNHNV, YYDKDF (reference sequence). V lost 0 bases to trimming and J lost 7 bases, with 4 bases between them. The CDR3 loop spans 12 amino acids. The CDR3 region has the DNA TGTGCCACCAGCAGAGACAAAAATGAGCAGTTCTTC. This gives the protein CATSRDKNEQFF.